The clone carrying this T cell receptor (beta chain) was recorded many times. Its antigen remains unknown. Both TRBC1 and TRBC2 were covered by a beta constant-region primer of two equimolar oligonucleotides. Four rounds of PCR amplified the ligated cDNA using nested alpha and beta constant-region primers plus SP2. A single record per CDR3 protein comes from TCRdb applying MiXCR to the UMI-ligation and nested PCR reads. The data contain roughly 99,000 distinct CDR3 sequences, about 11% of them seen just once; the ten biggest clones take up around 0.13%. This entry belongs to a study of naive and memory T cell subsets. The study, taken as a whole, reports: Possibly reflecting memory cells re-expressing CD45RA, a few larger clonotypes occurred in naive repertoires, especially CD8.

Source material: naive CD4+ T cells from blood. This receptor was identified in a human donor in good health.

CDR3 DNA sequence: TGCAGTGCTCCCCTACGGACAGGCTACAATGAGCAGTTCTTC. Its translation: CSAPLRTGYNEQFF. The chain carries TRBV20-1 and TRBJ2-1; TRBD1 agrees at 7 bases. V shed 5 bases and J 3 bases; nucleotides not matched to a gene: 7. The CDR3 totals 14 residues. Germline loops: CDR1 DFQATT, CDR2 SNEGSKA (reference sequence).